This TCR beta chain was recovered during a study of identical twins (dated by TCRdb to 2016 to 2018). In terms of the full investigation: To test whether fetal clonotypes persist, the study used deep sequencing on TCR alpha and beta repertoires from monozygotic twins, unrelated adults of various ages, and cord blood. Replicate twin experiments were performed at different times using different library preparation protocols to rule out contamination. Broader findings and caveats from the paper: In monozygotic twins, out-of-frame TCR alpha sharing was systematically underestimated by recombination models, although the models agreed with sharing between unrelated individuals. Invariant T cells such as MAIT and iNKT could partly confound zero-insertion analyses, though diverse VJ usage argued against this for most clonotypes. Excess twin sharing in beta out-of-frame sequences was weaker because fewer shared sequences lowered the signal-to-noise ratio. Compared with coincidental sharing between unrelated individuals, out-of-frame TCR alpha sequences shared between twins had an excess of sequences with low generation probability. Fewer insertions were carried by abundant cord blood beta clonotypes; a weaker similar trend was observed in young adult naive repertoires, while no such trend was observed in memory repertoires. Conclusions relied on cross-sectional statistical analysis, since the same donors could not be followed over many years.

Trimming costs V 8 bases and J 4 bases, and their ends lie 5 bases apart. The germline V gene gives CDR1 as MGHDK and CDR2 as SYGVNS. Including the terminal cysteine and phenylalanine, the CDR3 comprises 10 residues. CDR3 DNA is the only sequence kept; it has 30 bases, read in frame from the first base. Every donor in the study was a healthy Caucasian. The researchers also sequenced three unrelated adults who were not twins: a male aged 18 to 29, a male aged 50 to 60, and a female aged 50 to 60. Miltenyi CD45RO+ enrichment and human naive T-cell isolation kits were used to isolate memory (CD45RO+) and naive T cells from PBMC. This clonotype was picked up many times. The clone's antigen remains unknown. Base qualities are not provided; no much larger clone lies one nucleotide away. Libraries were made using 5' RACE. The instrument given in TCRdb is Illumina HiSeq 2000. Template switching introduced a universal primer binding site; the final cDNA contained a unique molecular identifier, enabling accurate counting of TCR cDNA molecules. Specific primers in the conserved constant-segment region were used to synthesize first-strand cDNA for the TCR alpha and beta chains. To control for contamination, every cDNA library carried two barcodes: a SMART-Mk sample barcode plus Illumina barcodes. TruSeq adapter sequences along with Illumina sample barcodes were introduced in two successive PCR steps. Sequencing of the TCR alpha and beta cDNA libraries was done on the Illumina HiSeq platform using custom primers. Under the source paper's analysis protocol: Unique molecular identifiers were extracted from raw reads with MiGEC, and CDR3 positions were determined with MiXCR. For each individual, recombination models were inferred using an EM algorithm with the repgenHMM and IGoR tools. The analysis of shared clonotypes was done with the tcR package in R, with sharing normalized by the product of cloneset sizes. To study raw recombination free of thymic and clonal selection effects, out-of-frame nonproductive sequences were analyzed. TCRdb passed the public sequencing reads through fastp at Q25 and MiXCR, retaining productive beta sequences. When rows share a CDR3 protein, they turn into one entry using the most common DNA and genes. The V and J calls come from TCRdb's annotation, not from the publication. Recorded for this sample are about 450,000 distinct CDR3 sequences; approximately 17% of them occurred a single time. The ten biggest clones cover 12% of the sample.

This clonotype originated in a man aged 45-60 years in good health. Recombination linked TRBV25-1 to TRBJ2-5, with an unclear D gene assignment. The sample consisted of naive T cells sorted from blood. The intended sense of this specimen's cell subset or site label: cells isolated with a human naive T-cell isolation kit. The CDR3 sequence is CASGSETQYF. The DNA sequence follows: TGTGCCAGCGGTTCAGAGACCCAGTACTTC.